This TCR beta chain was recorded in a study of T cells after yellow fever vaccination. Study-level background: With SMART-Seq v4 Ultra Low Input, the fractions containing low cell numbers were prepared.

This clonotype appeared a few times. Its antigen is undetermined. With V trimmed by 2 bases and J by 5 bases, 3 bases remained unmatched. The length of the CDR3 is 14 residues. The germline V gene encodes CDR1 SEHNR and CDR2 FQNEAQ (reference sequence). General study points: Booster samples showed a return of most primary-vaccination clones (about 96% CD4, 80% to 90% CD8).

Each CDR3 protein is one row after TCRdb ran MiXCR on the 5' RACE reads. The table shows about 360,000 distinct CDR3 sequences, with around 6.4% occurring only once. The sequencing used PBMCs, collected 5 days after the yellow fever booster vaccination. The sequence derives from a man under 40 who received the YFV17D yellow fever vaccine. The V gene is TRBV7-9, the J gene TRBJ1-1; 9 nucleotides match TRBD1. Here the CDR3 reads CASSLRDRVTEAFF. CDR3 in DNA: TGTGCCAGCAGCTTAAGGGACAGGGTGACTGAAGCTTTCTTT.